This T cell receptor (beta chain) was sequenced in a study of blood T cell repertoires in COVID-19. CDR3 length: 17 amino acids. The germline V gene encodes CDR1 MDHEN and CDR2 SYDVKM. Trimming cost V 2 bases and J 4 bases; bases outside gene matches: 8. Clones were read by immunoSEQ multiplex PCR, and TCRdb kept only the in-frame ones, dropping some. The sample lists almost 400,000 clones, approximately 89% occurring once. This rearrangement joins TRBV28 to TRBJ2-2; the match to TRBD1 covers 9 bases. Sequenced: peripheral blood. The sequence was obtained from a woman aged 60 to 75 with COVID-19, enrolled during active disease. CDR3 in amino acids: CASSLGGTGLSTGELFF. The DNA for the CDR3 is TGTGCCAGCAGTTTAGGTGGGACAGGGTTGTCCACCGGGGAGCTGTTTTTT.